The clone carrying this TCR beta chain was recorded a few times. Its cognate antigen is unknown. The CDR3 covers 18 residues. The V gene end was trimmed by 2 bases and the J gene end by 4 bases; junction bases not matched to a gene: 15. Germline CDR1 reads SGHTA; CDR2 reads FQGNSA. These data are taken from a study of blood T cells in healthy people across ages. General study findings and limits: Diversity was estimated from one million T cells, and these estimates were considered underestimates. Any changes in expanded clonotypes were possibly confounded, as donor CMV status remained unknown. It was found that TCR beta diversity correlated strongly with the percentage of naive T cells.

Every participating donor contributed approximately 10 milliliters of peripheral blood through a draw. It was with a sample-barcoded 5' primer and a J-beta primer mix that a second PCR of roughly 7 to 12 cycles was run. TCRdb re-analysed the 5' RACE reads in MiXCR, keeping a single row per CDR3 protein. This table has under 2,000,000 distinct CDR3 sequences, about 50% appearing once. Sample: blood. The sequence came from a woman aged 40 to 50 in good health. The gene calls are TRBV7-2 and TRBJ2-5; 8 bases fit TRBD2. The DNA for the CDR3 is TGTGCCAGCAGCTTAATCGGCTCTCCGGGGGGGAGGAGAGAGACCCAGTACTTC. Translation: CASSLIGSPGGRRETQYF.